This T cell receptor beta chain was documented in a study of shared clonotypes between healthy human individuals. Across the whole study: The cohort comprised two women and a few men. Their ages spanned 18 to 49 years.

Tens of thousands of T cell genomes (around 190 ng DNA) went into each sorted-subset replicate. This table comes from immunoSEQ multiplex PCR, and its TCRdb copy is limited to in-frame clones, with some not included. This table holds 2 million to 3 million clones, over 85% found once. Recent acute infections and vaccinations were absent in the healthy HIV-negative adult donors. Partitioning of CD4+ cells yielded a CD45RA+ naive subset and a CD45RA-negative memory subset. This TCR derives from a man between 18 and 35 years old in good health. Some clones in this sample may be carry-over from other donors' samples. The sequencing input was naive CD4+ T cells from PBMCs. The subset is: CD45RA+ positively selected.

The CDR3 reads CAWSPAGRVASPLHF. CDR3 bases: TGTGCCTGGAGCCCAGCGGGCAGGGTAGCATCACCCCTCCACTTT. The gene calls are TRBV30 and TRBJ1-6, with D maybe TRBD1 (5 bases). Germline V lookup: CDR1 GTSNPN, CDR2 SVGIG (reference sequence). V lost 3 bases and J 10 bases, leaving 19 bases between the germline ends. This CDR3 is built from 15 residues.